The 16 T cell receptor beta chains reported below all come from one sample, sequenced in a study of blood T cell repertoires in COVID-19. Produced via immunoSEQ multiplex PCR; TCRdb's table is partial and in-frame only. The sample holds about 200,000 clones, 70% to 85% seen once. Sequenced material: peripheral blood. These TCRs come from a woman older than 75 with COVID-19, enrolled during active disease.

V gene TRBV9 combines with J gene TRBJ2-1; 8 bases line up with TRBD1. Germline CDR1 is SGDLS and CDR2 is YYNGEE. The ends lost 1 base at V and 8 bases at J; junction bases unmatched: 8. CDR3 size: 15 residues. The CDR3 here is CASSVYQGAFDEQFF. The CDR3 DNA is TGTGCCAGCAGCGTATACCAGGGGGCGTTTGATGAGCAGTTCTTC.

This clone was counted ten times or more. The rearrangement links TRBV7-6 to TRBJ2-3; 12 bases map to TRBD2. J lost 6 bases, V lost 5 bases, and 6 bases had no gene match. The CDR3 extends over 15 amino acids. Germline CDR1 is SGHVS and CDR2 is FNYEAQ. This CDR3 is CASSPTSGSPDTQYF. Here the CDR3 DNA reads TGTGCCAGCAGCCCGACTAGCGGGAGCCCGGATACGCAGTATTTT.

The genes are TRBV6-5 and TRBJ2-2, with D perhaps TRBD2 (6 bases). V was cut by 6 bases and J by 5 bases, with 13 bases left in between. Per germline, CDR1 MNHEY and CDR2 SVGAGI. This CDR3 is built from 14 residues. CDR3 in DNA: TGTGCCAGCAGGGCGGGGACTTCAACCGGGGAGCTGTTTTTT. This codes for CASRAGTSTGELFF.

The rearrangement links TRBV5-1 to TRBJ2-7; D is possibly TRBD1 (5 bases). This CDR3 spans 15 amino acids. Germline-derived CDR1 and CDR2 are SGHRS and YFSETQ. V was clipped by 0 bases and J by 5 bases, with 15 bases between them. The CDR3 region is CASSLGSGAVDEQYF. In nucleotides, the CDR3 is TGCGCCAGCAGCTTGGGCTCTGGGGCGGTCGACGAGCAGTACTTC. Complete variable domain (other parts from reference TRBV5-1 and TRBJ2-7): KAGVTQTPRYLIKTRGQQVTLSCSPISGHRSVSWYQQTPGQGLQFLFEYFSETQRNKGNFPGRFSGRQFSNSRSEMNVSTLELGDSALYLCASSLGSGAVDEQYFGPGTRLTVT.

The chain uses TRBV3-1 (or the pseudogene TRBV3-2) and TRBJ1-5; D gene ambiguous. Germline V gives CDR1 LGHDT, CDR2 YNNKEL (reference sequence). CDR3 length: 13 amino acids. Trimming cost V 8 bases and J 9 bases, with 17 bases left between them. CDR3 residues: CASGVEARVPQHF. DNA for the CDR3: TGTGCCAGCGGGGTGGAGGCACGGGTGCCCCAGCATTTT.

This clone has just one count. The V call is TRBV27, the J call TRBJ2-5, with D uncertain. The CDR3 covers 13 residues. Germline V gene data show CDR1 as MNHEY and CDR2 as SMNVEV (reference sequence). V lost 3 bases and J 5 bases, leaving 10 bases between the germline ends. CDR3 nucleotide sequence: TGTGCCAGCAGTTTTGGTTCCGGGGAGACCCAGTACTTC. It is translated as CASSFGSGETQYF.

The V gene is TRBV19, the J gene TRBJ1-5; tentative D call: TRBD1 (5 bases). Germline-derived CDR1 and CDR2 are LNHDA and SQIVND (reference sequence). V lost 6 bases and J 2 bases, leaving 5 bases between the germline ends. This CDR3 comprises 12 residues. The DNA of the CDR3 is TGTGCCAGTAGCAGGGGCAATCAGCCCCAGCATTTT. It encodes CASSRGNQPQHF.

On this clone itself: Other nucleotide sequences in the sample specify the same CDR3. The V gene is TRBV3-1 (or the pseudogene TRBV3-2), the J gene TRBJ1-3; D unclear. Germline V gene sequence: CDR1 LGHDT, CDR2 YNNKEL (reference sequence). The ends were cut back, 0 bases at V and 0 bases at J, with 6 bases in the middle. The length of the CDR3 is 15 residues. CDR3 amino acids: CASSQDLASGNTIYF. Here the CDR3 DNA reads TGTGCCAGCAGCCAAGATCTGGCCTCTGGAAACACCATATATTTT.

The chain uses TRBV5-4 and TRBJ2-7; a weak D match, TRBD2 (6 bases). With 5 bases removed from V and 6 bases from J, the gap between germline ends came to 24 bases. This CDR3 spans 16 amino acids. Germline CDR1 reads SGHNT; CDR2 reads YYREEE (reference sequence). The CDR3 DNA reads as TGTGCCAGCAGTCCCGGTCCAACCCGCTCCGGGGGCGAGCAGTACTTC. Translation: CASSPGPTRSGGEQYF. The full variable domain, its missing parts supplied by reference TRBV5-4 and TRBJ2-7, is ETGVTQSPTHLIKTRGQQVTLRCSSQSGHNTVSWYQQALGQGPQFIFQYYREEENGRGNFPPRFSGLQFPNYSSELNVNALELDDSALYLCASSPGPTRSGGEQYFGPGTRLTVT.

The genes are TRBV9 and TRBJ2-3; 8 nucleotides line up with TRBD2. The CDR3 length is 15 residues. J gave up 7 bases and V 0 bases, and 7 bases lay outside the gene matches. Germline CDR1 and CDR2: SGDLS and YYNGEE. The CDR3: CASSVGAGVDYTQYF. CDR3 coding DNA: TGTGCCAGCAGCGTAGGAGCGGGGGTCGACTATACGCAGTATTTT. Drawing the rest from reference TRBV9 and TRBJ2-3, the complete variable domain is DSGVTQTPKHLITATGQRVTLRCSPRSGDLSVYWYQQSLDQGLQFLIQYYNGEERAKGNILERFSAQQFPDLHSELNLSSLELGDSALYFCASSVGAGVDYTQYFGPGTRLTVL.

The chain links TRBV19 to TRBJ1-2; TRBD1 agrees at 8 bases. This CDR3 has 13 residues. With 6 bases clipped from V and 4 bases from J, the junction kept 4 bases outside the gene matches. The germline V gene has CDR1 LNHDA and CDR2 SQIVND (reference sequence). CDR3 residues: CASRDRVGYGYTF. The DNA for the CDR3 is TGTGCCAGTAGGGACAGGGTGGGCTATGGCTACACCTTC.

V is TRBV28 and J is TRBJ1-1; weak D call: TRBD1 (5 bases). V shed 7 bases and J shed 11 bases, with 14 bases lying between them. The CDR3 is made up of 11 amino acids. CDR1 and CDR2 from the germline V gene are MDHEN and SYDVKM. CDR3 sequence reads: CASMGGDRAFF. For the CDR3, the DNA is TGTGCCAGCATGGGAGGGGACCGCGCTTTCTTT.

This clone was recorded only once. The V call is TRBV5-6, the J call TRBJ2-4; 7 positions match TRBD1. In germline, CDR1 is SGHDT, CDR2 YYEEEE. The CDR3 runs 14 residues. V dropped 6 bases and J dropped 0; count of bases not matched to a gene: 3. The CDR3 coding sequence is TGTGCCAGCACGACAGGGTCAGCCAAAAACATTCAGTACTTC. Translation gives CASTTGSAKNIQYF.

This clone has just one count. The CDR3 spells CASSFQAGGVYNEQFF. The CDR3 coding sequence is TGCGCCAGCAGCTTCCAAGCGGGGGGTGTTTACAATGAGCAGTTCTTC. J is TRBJ2-1 and V is TRBV5-1, with 9 bases identical to TRBD2. CDR3 length: 16 amino acids. With 2 bases clipped from V and 4 bases from J, the junction kept 7 bases outside the gene matches. From germline, CDR1 is SGHRS and CDR2 YFSETQ.

This chain joins TRBV5-1 and TRBJ2-2; 10 positions agree with TRBD1. This CDR3 has 21 amino acids. V shed 3 bases, J shed 2 bases, and the junction held 19 bases outside the gene matches. The V gene's germline CDR1 is SGHRS and CDR2 YFSETQ. The CDR3 protein is CASSSPSRDRGPGKNTGELFF. The CDR3 DNA reads TGCGCCAGCAGCTCCCCCTCCCGGGACAGGGGCCCAGGAAAAAACACCGGGGAGCTGTTTTTT.

The rearrangement uses TRBV18 and TRBJ2-7, with D perhaps TRBD1 (6 bases). Germline V gene data show CDR1 as KGHSH and CDR2 as LQKENI. The CDR3 loop spans 13 amino acids. Trimming stripped 5 bases from V and 4 bases from J, with 12 bases between. The DNA for the CDR3 is TGTGCCAGCTCAGGGGGCACAAGGTACGAGCAGTACTTC. Translating it yields CASSGGTRYEQYF.